Only a few counts were recorded for the clone carrying this T cell receptor beta chain. This specimen belongs to a study of graft-versus-host responses after intestinal transplantation. This CDR3 spans 15 amino acids. Germline V gene sequence: CDR1 MNHEY, CDR2 SVGAGI. V was pared by 0 bases and J by 3 bases, with 3 bases of the junction left unmatched. Repertoires were generated with immunoSEQ multiplex PCR, while TCRdb's copy carries only in-frame clones and drops some. The table records approximately 77,000 clones, around 93% of them present only once. The source is a human patient who received an intestinal transplant, so some T cells may come from the graft donor. V usage is TRBV6-5 and J usage is TRBJ2-7, with TRBD2 matching 9 bases. Sequences were derived from PBMCs, sampled 98 days after intestinal transplantation. CDR3 nucleotides: TGTGCCAGCAGTTACTCTGTAGCGGGAGACTACGAGCAGTACTTC. It translates to CASSYSVAGDYEQYF.